The rows below give T cell receptor beta chains drawn from one sample of a study of early stage breast cancer tumors. Method: immunoSEQ multiplex PCR; TCRdb's copy keeps in-frame clones and lacks some. The sample carries some 5,000 clones, about 63% recorded once. Sequenced input: breast tumor tissue. The source of these receptors is a person between 55 and 69 years old with breast cancer. The conserved cysteine and the conserved F or W are not part of the CDR3 here. D genes are given only for firm matches. Clone size is stated in some rows and not others, as once, few, many or a class when expanded.

v_gene: TRBV5-1; abundance: once; j_gene: TRBJ2-6; d_gene: TRBD2; CDR3aa: ASSDGEGNSGANVLT
v_gene: TRBV2; abundance: .; j_gene: TRBJ1-5; d_gene: .; CDR3aa: ASSPDSEGNQPQH
v_gene: TRBV21-1; abundance: .; j_gene: TRBJ1-6; d_gene: .; CDR3aa: ASSIPGTGGYNSPLH
v_gene: TRBV27; abundance: once; j_gene: TRBJ1-1; d_gene: TRBD1; CDR3aa: ASSPGTGLFAEAF
v_gene: TRBV15; abundance: .; j_gene: TRBJ2-7; d_gene: TRBD1; CDR3aa: ATSGRQGDEQY
v_gene: TRBV4-2; abundance: .; j_gene: TRBJ2-1; d_gene: .; CDR3aa: ASSQAPPGTYNEQF
v_gene: TRBV6-5; abundance: .; j_gene: TRBJ2-1; d_gene: TRBD1; CDR3aa: ASTEDRGLNEQF
v_gene: TRBV9; abundance: .; j_gene: TRBJ1-3; d_gene: .; CDR3aa: ASSGLVGNTIY
v_gene: TRBV5-4; abundance: few; j_gene: TRBJ1-1; d_gene: TRBD1; CDR3aa: ASRTDRGGTEAF
v_gene: TRBV15; abundance: .; j_gene: TRBJ1-1; d_gene: TRBD1; CDR3aa: ATSRDPGTVNTEAF
v_gene: TRBV6-5; abundance: few; j_gene: TRBJ1-2; d_gene: TRBD1; CDR3aa: ASRIPGQGASGYT
v_gene: TRBV5-3; abundance: medium-sized; j_gene: TRBJ1-1; d_gene: .; CDR3aa: ARSYHPTRSNTEAF
v_gene: TRBV11-1; abundance: .; j_gene: TRBJ1-1; d_gene: .; CDR3aa: ASSLASFAWTEAF